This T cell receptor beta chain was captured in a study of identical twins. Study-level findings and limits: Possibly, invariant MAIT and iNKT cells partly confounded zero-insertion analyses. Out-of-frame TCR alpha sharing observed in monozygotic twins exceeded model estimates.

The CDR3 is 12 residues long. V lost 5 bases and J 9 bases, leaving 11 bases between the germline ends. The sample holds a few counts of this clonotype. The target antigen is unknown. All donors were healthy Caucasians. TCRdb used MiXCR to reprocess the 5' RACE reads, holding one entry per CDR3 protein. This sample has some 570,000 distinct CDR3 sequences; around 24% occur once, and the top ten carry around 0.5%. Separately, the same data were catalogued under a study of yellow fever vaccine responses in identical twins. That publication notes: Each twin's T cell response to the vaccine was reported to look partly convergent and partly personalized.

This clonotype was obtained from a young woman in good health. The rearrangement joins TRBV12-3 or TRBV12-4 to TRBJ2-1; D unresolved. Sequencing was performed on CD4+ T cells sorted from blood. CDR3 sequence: CASSPLEIEQFF. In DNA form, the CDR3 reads TGTGCCAGCAGTCCCCTAGAGATTGAGCAGTTCTTC.